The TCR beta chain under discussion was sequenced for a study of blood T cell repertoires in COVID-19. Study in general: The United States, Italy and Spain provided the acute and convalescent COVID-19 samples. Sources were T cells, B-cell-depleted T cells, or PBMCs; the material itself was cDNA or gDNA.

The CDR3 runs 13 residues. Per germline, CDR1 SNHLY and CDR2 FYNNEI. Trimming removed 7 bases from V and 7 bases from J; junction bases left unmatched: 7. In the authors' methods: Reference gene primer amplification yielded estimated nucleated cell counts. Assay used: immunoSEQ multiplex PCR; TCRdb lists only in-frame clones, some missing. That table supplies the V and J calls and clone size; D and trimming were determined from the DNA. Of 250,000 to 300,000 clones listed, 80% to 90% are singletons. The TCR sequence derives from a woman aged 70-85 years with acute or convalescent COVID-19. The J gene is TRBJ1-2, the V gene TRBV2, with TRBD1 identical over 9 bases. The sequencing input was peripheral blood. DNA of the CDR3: TGTGCCAGCACCAGACAGGGGGAGAGTGGCTACACCTTC. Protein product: CASTRQGESGYTF.